Listed below are T cell receptor beta chains from one sample, sequenced in a study of PD-1 blockade in classical Hodgkin lymphoma. The data were produced by immunoSEQ multiplex PCR, yet TCRdb's version contains in-frame clones alone and is incomplete. The sample comprises over 15,000 clones, about 75% of which are singletons, and around 2.3% rests with the top ten. Sample: CD4+ T cells from blood, taken before the fourth cycle of nivolumab. These TCRs come from a human donor with classical Hodgkin lymphoma. Both conserved end residues are part of each CDR3. A D gene is named only where the DNA matches it firmly. Not every row has a clone size; where given, it reads once, few, many or a size class.

D gene,J gene,V gene,clone size,CDR3 DNA,CDR3 protein
NA,TRBJ2-1,TRBV11-2,NA,TGTGCCAGCAGCTTAAGAAGGGCAGGTGAGCAGTTCTTC,CASSLRRAGEQFF
TRBD2,TRBJ2-3,TRBV28,NA,TGTGCCAGCGTAGATGTATGGGGGACTAGCGGGTTCTCCACAGATACGCAGTATTTT,CASVDVWGTSGFSTDTQYF
NA,TRBJ2-5,TRBV20-1,once,TGCAGTGCAGGGACGGAGACCCAGTACTTC,CSAGTETQYF
NA,TRBJ2-2,TRBV4-3,NA,TGCGCCAGCAGCCAAGATAACATTAACACCGGGGAGCTGTTTTTT,CASSQDNINTGELFF
NA,TRBJ1-3,TRBV6-5,NA,TGTGCCACGAGCCGAGACAACTCTGGAAACACCATATATTTT,CATSRDNSGNTIYF
NA,TRBJ2-6,TRBV9,NA,TGTGCCAGCCGGGGCTCTGGGGCCAACGTCCTGACTTTC,CASRGSGANVLTF
NA,TRBJ1-4,TRBV5-8,NA,TGTGCCAGCAGCTTCACGGGGAGAAAGGCAACTAATGAAAAACTGTTTTTT,CASSFTGRKATNEKLFF
TRBD1,TRBJ1-6,TRBV7-2,NA,TGTGCCAGCAGCTTTGTGTCCGGGACAGAGAGCTCCTATAATTCACCCCTCCACTTT,CASSFVSGTESSYNSPLHF
TRBD1,TRBJ2-1,TRBV7-8,few,TGTGCCAGCAGCTTACCTCAGGGGGCAGGTAAGTTCTTC,CASSLPQGAGKFF
NA,TRBJ1-1,TRBV11-2,NA,TGTGCCAGCAGCTTAGTAGGAGGACGGCTATTTGGGAACACTGAAGCTTTCTTT,CASSLVGGRLFGNTEAFF
NA,TRBJ1-1,TRBV19,NA,TGTGCCAGTAGTATACAGGGTGGCACTGAAGCTTTCTTT,CASSIQGGTEAFF
NA,TRBJ2-1,TRBV6-1,once,TGTGCCAGCAGCGACAGGACCCCCTACAATGAGCAGTTCTTC,CASSDRTPYNEQFF
NA,TRBJ1-5,TRBV2,NA,TGTGCCAGTACCCTCGCAGAGGGCTGGAATCAGCCCCAGCATTTT,CASTLAEGWNQPQHF
NA,TRBJ2-1,TRBV11-2,NA,TGTGCCAGCAGCAGCCTAGCAGGGAGCAGGGTGAATGAGCAGTTCTTC,CASSSLAGSRVNEQFF
NA,TRBJ2-5,TRBV7-9,NA,TGTGCCAGCAGCTTAGAGGGTAGACCCCAAGAGACCCAGTACTTC,CASSLEGRPQETQYF
NA,TRBJ1-1,TRBV11-2,NA,TGTGCCAGCAGCTCCCGACAGGTAGCCTTGAACACTGAAGCTTTCTTT,CASSSRQVALNTEAFF
TRBD2,TRBJ2-3,TRBV9,NA,TGTGCCAGCTCTTACGGGAGGGCCATTACAGATACGCAGTATTTT,CASSYGRAITDTQYF
NA,TRBJ2-3,TRBV10-3,NA,TGTGCCATCAGTGAGGCAGGCAAAACAGATACGCAGTATTTT,CAISEAGKTDTQYF
NA,TRBJ1-1,TRBV7-9,NA,TGTGCCAGCAGCTTTGGACATGAAGCTTTCTTT,CASSFGHEAFF
NA,TRBJ2-3,TRBV28,NA,TGTGCCAGCAGTGAGGTACAGGGGAGGGATACGCAGTATTTT,CASSEVQGRDTQYF
TRBD1,TRBJ2-5,TRBV5-1,NA,TGCGCCAGCAGGCCCGGGACAGGGGAGACCCAGTACTTC,CASRPGTGETQYF
NA,TRBJ1-3,TRBV7-6,once,TGTGCCAGCAGCGAGACGTACTCTGGAAACACCATATATTTT,CASSETYSGNTIYF
NA,TRBJ2-1,TRBV5-1,few,TGCGCCAGCAGCTCCCTACGGACGGCGGGCAATGAGCAGTTCTTC,CASSSLRTAGNEQFF
NA,TRBJ2-3,TRBV6-1,NA,TGTGCCAGCAGTGATGGTGGCCCTTCCACAGATACGCAGTATTTT,CASSDGGPSTDTQYF
NA,TRBJ1-1,TRBV6-6,NA,TGTGCCAGCAGTTACGGACAGAGGAACACTGAAGCTTTCTTT,CASSYGQRNTEAFF
NA,TRBJ1-2,TRBV28,few,TGTGCCAGCAGTTTTAGGGGCTGGGGGGTGAGCTACACCTTC,CASSFRGWGVSYTF
NA,TRBJ1-2,TRBV11-2,NA,TGTGCCAGCAGCTTAGGGTCGGGAATGGATGGCTACACCTTC,CASSLGSGMDGYTF
TRBD1,TRBJ1-5,TRBV28,NA,TGTGCCAGTAGAGGGGACAGGGCGGGTGGAGGTCAGCCCCAGCATTTT,CASRGDRAGGGQPQHF
NA,TRBJ2-2,TRBV18,once,TGTGCCAGCTCACCAAGAGGGACCGGGGAGCTGTTTTTT,CASSPRGTGELFF
TRBD2,TRBJ2-5,TRBV5-4,NA,TGTGCCAGCAGCTCGACTAGCGGGGGTAGGGAGACCCAGTACTTC,CASSSTSGGRETQYF